This TCR beta chain was obtained from a study of glioma-infiltrating T cells after dendritic cell vaccination. Across the whole study: Patients received autologous tumor lysate-pulsed dendritic cell vaccination between about 2002 and 2012.

Primers: 60 V beta forward and 13 J beta reverse. TCRdb's table, derived via immunoSEQ multiplex PCR, lists solely in-frame clones and lacks some. Of more than 95,000 clones in the sample, 81% were seen once. No glioblastoma patient carried an isocitrate dehydrogenase mutation. The CDR3 contains 15 residues. With 2 bases clipped from V and 5 bases from J, the junction kept 10 bases outside the gene matches. Per germline, CDR1 GTSNPN and CDR2 SVGIG (reference sequence). This material consisted of blood, taken before dendritic cell vaccination. The chain uses TRBV30 and TRBJ1-1, with TRBD1 identical over 8 bases. The clonotype comes from a human donor with glioblastoma. CDR3 amino acids: CAWSPKDREGTEAFF. CDR3 DNA: TGTGCCTGGAGTCCAAAGGACAGGGAAGGAACTGAAGCTTTCTTT.